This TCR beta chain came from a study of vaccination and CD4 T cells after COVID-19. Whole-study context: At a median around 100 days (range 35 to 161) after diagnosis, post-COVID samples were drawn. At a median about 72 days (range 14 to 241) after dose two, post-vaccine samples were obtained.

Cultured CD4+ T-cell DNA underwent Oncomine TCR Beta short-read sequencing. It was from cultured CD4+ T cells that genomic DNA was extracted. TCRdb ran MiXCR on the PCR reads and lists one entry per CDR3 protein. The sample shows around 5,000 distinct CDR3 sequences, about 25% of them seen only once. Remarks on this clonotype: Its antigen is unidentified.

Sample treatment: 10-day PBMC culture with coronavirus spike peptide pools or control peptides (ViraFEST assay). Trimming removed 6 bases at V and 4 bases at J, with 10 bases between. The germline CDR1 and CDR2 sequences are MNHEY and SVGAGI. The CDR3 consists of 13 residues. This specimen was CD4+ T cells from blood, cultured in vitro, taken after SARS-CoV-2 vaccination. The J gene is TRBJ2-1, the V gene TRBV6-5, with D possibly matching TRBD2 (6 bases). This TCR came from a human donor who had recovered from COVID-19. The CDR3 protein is CASSYAGYNEQFF. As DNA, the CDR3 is TGTGCCAGCAGCTACGCGGGATACAATGAGCAGTTCTTC.